This TCR beta chain derives from a study of neoadjuvant nivolumab and ipilimumab in lung cancer. Libraries were prepared by immunoSEQ multiplex PCR; TCRdb keeps only in-frame clonotypes and omits some of them. The data show about 38,000 clones, about 88% seen once. Trimming took 0 bases from V and 4 from J, leaving 11 bases between them. The CDR3 runs to 15 residues. The V gene's germline CDR1 is SGHAT and CDR2 FQNNGV. Study outcomes and limitations: Only two of four nivolumab-treated tumors gained richness and clonality by surgery. TCR richness and clonality were higher in tumors than adjacent uninvolved lung. Only a small number of samples underwent TCR sequencing.

Details on this clone: What it binds is unknown.

This specimen consisted of peripheral blood, obtained before neoadjuvant nivolumab, alone or with ipilimumab. The chain links TRBV11-2 to TRBJ2-3; a weak D match, TRBD2 (6 bases). The source is an adult with non-small cell lung cancer. CDR3 region: CASSLEQGGADTQYF. CDR3 coding DNA: TGTGCCAGCAGCTTAGAACAAGGAGGGGCAGATACGCAGTATTTT.